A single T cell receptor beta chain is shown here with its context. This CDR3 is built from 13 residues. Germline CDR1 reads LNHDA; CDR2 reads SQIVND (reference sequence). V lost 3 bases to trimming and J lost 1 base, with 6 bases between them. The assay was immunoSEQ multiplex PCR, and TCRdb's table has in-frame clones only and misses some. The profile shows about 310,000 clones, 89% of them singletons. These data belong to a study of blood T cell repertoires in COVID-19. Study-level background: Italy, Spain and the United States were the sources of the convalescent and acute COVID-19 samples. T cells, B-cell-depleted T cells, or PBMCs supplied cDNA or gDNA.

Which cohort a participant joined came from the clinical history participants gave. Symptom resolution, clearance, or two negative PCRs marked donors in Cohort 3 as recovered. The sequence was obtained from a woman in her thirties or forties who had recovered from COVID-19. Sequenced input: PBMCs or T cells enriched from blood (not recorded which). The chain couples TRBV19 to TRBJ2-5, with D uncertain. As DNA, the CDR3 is TGTGCCAGTAGTATTAACAGCCAAGAGACCCAGTACTTC. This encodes CASSINSQETQYF.